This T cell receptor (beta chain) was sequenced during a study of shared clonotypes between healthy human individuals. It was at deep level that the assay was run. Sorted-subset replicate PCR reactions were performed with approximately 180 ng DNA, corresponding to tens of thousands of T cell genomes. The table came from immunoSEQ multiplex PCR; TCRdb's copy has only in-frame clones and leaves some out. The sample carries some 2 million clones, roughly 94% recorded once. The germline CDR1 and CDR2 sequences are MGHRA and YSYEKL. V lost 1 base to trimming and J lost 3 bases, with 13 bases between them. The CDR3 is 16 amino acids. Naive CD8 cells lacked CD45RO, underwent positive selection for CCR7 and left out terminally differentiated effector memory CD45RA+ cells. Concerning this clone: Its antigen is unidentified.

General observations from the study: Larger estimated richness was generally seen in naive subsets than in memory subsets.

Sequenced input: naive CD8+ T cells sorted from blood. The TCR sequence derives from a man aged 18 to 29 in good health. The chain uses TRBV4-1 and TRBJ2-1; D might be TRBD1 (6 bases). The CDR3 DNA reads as TGCGCCAGCAGCCAAGGCACTCGGACAGTCTACAATGAGCAGTTCTTC. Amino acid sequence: CASSQGTRTVYNEQFF.